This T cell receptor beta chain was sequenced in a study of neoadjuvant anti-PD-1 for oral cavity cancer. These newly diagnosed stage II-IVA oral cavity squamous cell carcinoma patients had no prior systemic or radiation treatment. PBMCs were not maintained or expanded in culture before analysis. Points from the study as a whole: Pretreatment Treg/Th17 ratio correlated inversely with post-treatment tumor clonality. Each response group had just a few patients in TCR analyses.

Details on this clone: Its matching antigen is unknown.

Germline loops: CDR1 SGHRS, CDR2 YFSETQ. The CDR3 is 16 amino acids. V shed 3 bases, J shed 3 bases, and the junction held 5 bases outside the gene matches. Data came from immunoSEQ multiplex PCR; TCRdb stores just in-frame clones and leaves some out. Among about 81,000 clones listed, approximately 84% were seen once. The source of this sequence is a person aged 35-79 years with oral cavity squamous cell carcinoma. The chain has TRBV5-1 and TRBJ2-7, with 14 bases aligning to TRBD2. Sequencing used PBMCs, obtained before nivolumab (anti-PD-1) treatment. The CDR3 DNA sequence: TGCGCCAGCAGCTCAGGACTAGCGGGAGGCAACTACGAGCAGTACTTC. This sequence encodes CASSSGLAGGNYEQYF.